The 5 T cell receptor beta chains reported below all come from one sample, sequenced in a study of blood T cell repertoires in COVID-19. Profiled with immunoSEQ multiplex PCR; TCRdb holds only in-frame clones, not every one. The data show 30,000 to 45,000 clones, roughly nine tenths seen once. Sequencing was carried out using peripheral blood. The receptors here all came from a man between 65 and 85 years old with acute or convalescent COVID-19.

This clone has only a few counts. The rearrangement joins TRBV11-2 to TRBJ2-1; possible D gene TRBD2, 6 bases. This CDR3 is built from 16 residues. Germline assignment: CDR1 SGHAT and CDR2 FQNNGV. Between the trimmed V and J ends, which lost 1 base and 0 bases, there was a span of 10 bases. The CDR3 protein is CASSLGPGASYNEQFF. Written as DNA, the CDR3 is TGTGCCAGCAGCTTAGGGCCGGGAGCCTCCTACAATGAGCAGTTCTTC.

The rearrangement uses TRBV18 and TRBJ1-6, with 7 bases that match TRBD1. Germline lookup yields CDR1 KGHSH and CDR2 LQKENI. This CDR3 contains 15 residues. Trimming cost V 4 bases and J 6 bases; bases outside gene matches: 6. The CDR3 is CASSLSTGTNSPLHF. CDR3 DNA sequence: TGTGCCAGCTCACTTTCGACAGGGACTAATTCACCCCTCCACTTT.

The chain carries TRBV3-1 (or the pseudogene TRBV3-2) and TRBJ2-3, with 7 bases matching TRBD2. CDR1 and CDR2 (germline): LGHDT, YNNKEL (reference sequence). The CDR3 consists of 21 residues. Trimming took 5 bases from V and 2 from J; bases not matched to a gene: 25. The CDR3 here is CASSYRPGTGRARAVTDTQYF. CDR3 bases: TGTGCCAGCAGCTATCGACCTGGGACTGGGAGGGCACGGGCGGTCACAGATACGCAGTATTTT.

J is TRBJ1-2 and V is TRBV29-1; tentatively, D is TRBD1 (6 bases). The CDR3 length is 12 residues. Trimming shortened V by 6 bases and J by 9 bases, and 17 bases separated the two germline ends. Germline V gives CDR1 SQVTM, CDR2 ANQGSEA. CDR3 in amino acids: CSVAGDTGSYTF. CDR3 bases: TGCAGCGTGGCCGGGGACACAGGTAGCTACACCTTC.

The V gene is TRBV5-1, the J gene TRBJ1-3, with 7 positions matching TRBD1. CDR3 length: 16 amino acids. From germline, CDR1 is SGHRS and CDR2 YFSETQ. J gave up 2 bases and V 0 bases, and 5 bases lay outside the gene matches. The CDR3 DNA follows: TGCGCCAGCAGCTTGGGAGGGACAGATCCTGGAAACACCATATATTTT. The encoded protein is CASSLGGTDPGNTIYF.